This TCR beta chain came from a study of T-cell reconstitution after alpha-beta-depleted transplantation in children (dated by TCRdb to 2016 to 2017). As for the study more broadly: The study quantitatively tracked T-cell immune reconstitution after TCRalphabeta/CD19-depleted allogeneic hematopoietic cell transplantation in children using TCR repertoire profiling.

According to the study, the label for this sample's treatment or condition signals: allogeneic hematopoietic cell transplantation with graft depleted of TCRalphabeta T cells and CD19 B cells. TCRalphabeta/CD19-depleted allogeneic hematopoietic cell grafts were given to the transplant recipients, all of whom were children. Per the germline V gene, SGHRS is the CDR1 and YFSETQ is the CDR2. The junction shows trimming of 0 bases on V and 4 bases on J, and the gene matches do not reach 2 bases of it. The cysteine opens and the phenylalanine closes a CDR3 of 14 amino acids. CDR3 DNA is the only sequence kept; it has 42 bases, read in frame from the first base. The library relied on PCR. Sequencing was carried out with an Illumina HiSeq 2500. Molecular barcoding was employed in the preparation of TCR libraries, with unique molecular identifiers being used to normalize TCRbeta repertoire quantification. TCRdb trimmed the raw reads at Q25, called clones with MiXCR and kept productive beta chains. Entries that share a CDR3 protein sequence are merged under the most common genes and DNA. This sample holds 250,000 or so distinct CDR3 sequences; around 7.8% were observed only once. Less than 8% of the sample lies in the top ten.

This clonotype was picked up a small number of times. The specificity of this receptor is unknown. Base quality data are lacking; no much larger clone is found one base away. Results the study describes overall, beyond this receptor: In some patients, the high TCRbeta diversity seen at day 60 was put down to recipient T cells and intrathymic progenitors that had survived conditioning. Hyperexpanded clone frequencies declined over subsequent months; after one year, T-cell counts and TCRbeta diversity were mostly attributed to newly produced T cells. The apparently early recovery of alphabetaT-cell counts about two months after transplant reportedly depended on only several hundred rapidly expanded clones that came from non-depleted graft cells.

The sample here was PBMCs, mostly from graft donor cells, taken 180 days after TCRalphabeta/CD19-depleted stem cell transplant. This chain joins TRBV5-1 to TRBJ1-1, with TRBD1 matching 8 junction bases. This TCR was recovered from a male patient between 5 and 17 years old who had a stem cell transplant for acute lymphoblastic leukemia, so the T cells may come from the graft donor. The sequenced DNA is TGCGCCAGCAGCTTGGCAGGGGGCTCCACTGAAGCTTTCTTT. This codes for CASSLAGGSTEAFF.